These T cell receptor beta chains were read from a single sample in a study of response to subunit inactivated influenza vaccine. MiXCR, applied by TCRdb to the RT-PCR reads, yields one record per CDR3 protein. The table shows hundreds of thousands of distinct CDR3 sequences, with 15% to 18% occurring only once. The source was PBMCs from blood, collected 12 days after vaccination. The receptors shown here come from a man aged 50 or older who received an inactivated influenza vaccine. Both conserved end residues are part of each CDR3. The order of the fields is clone size, D gene, V gene, J gene, CDR3 protein, CDR3 DNA. D genes are given only for firm matches. A row's size may be missing; if present it is once, few, many or a size class.

>many|-|TRBV12-3/TRBV12-4|TRBJ2-7
CASSFRERYEQYF
TGTGCCAGCAGTTTCCGGGAGCGGTACGAGCAGTACTTC
>-|-|TRBV7-9|TRBJ2-7
CASSLSIDEQYF
TGTGCCAGCAGCTTGAGCATCGACGAGCAGTACTTC
>-|TRBD1|TRBV25-1|TRBJ1-1
CASRASGGTEAFF
TGTGCCAGCAGAGCGTCAGGGGGCACTGAAGCTTTCTTT
>few|TRBD1|TRBV12-3/TRBV12-4|TRBJ1-4
CASSLARGNEKLFF
TGTGCCAGCAGTTTAGCCAGGGGGAATGAAAAACTGTTTTTT
>once|-|TRBV14|TRBJ2-2
CASSRHLTGELFF
TGTGCCAGCAGTCGCCACCTAACCGGGGAGCTGTTTTTT
>-|TRBD2|TRBV28|TRBJ2-7
CATGLAGGSYEQYF
TGTGCCACCGGACTAGCGGGGGGATCCTACGAGCAGTACTTC
>-|-|TRBV7-8|TRBJ2-3
CASSLDGNTDTQYF
TGTGCCAGCAGCTTAGATGGTAACACAGATACGCAGTATTTT
>few|TRBD2|TRBV20-1|TRBJ2-6
CSASSLERGRTSGTKF
TGCAGTGCTAGTTCTCTTGAAAGGGGTCGGACTAGCGGCACCAAATTC
>many|-|TRBV7-2|TRBJ2-1
CASSFPGQRLFNEQFF
TGTGCCAGCAGCTTTCCGGGGCAGCGGCTCTTCAATGAGCAGTTCTTC
>many|-|TRBV7-9|TRBJ2-5
CASSPAIRETQYF
TGTGCCAGCAGCCCTGCGATTAGGGAGACCCAGTACTTC
>-|-|TRBV4-3|TRBJ2-7
CASSQADGATYEQYF
TGCGCCAGCAGCCAAGCGGATGGAGCTACCTACGAGCAGTACTTC
>-|-|TRBV20-1|TRBJ1-5
CSARDLRRSNQPQHF
TGCAGTGCTAGAGATCTAAGGAGGAGCAATCAGCCCCAGCATTTT
>few|TRBD2|TRBV9|TRBJ2-7
CASSVSSPASGRSYEQYF
TGTGCCAGCAGCGTATCCTCCCCGGCTAGCGGGAGATCCTACGAGCAGTACTTC
>few|-|TRBV27|TRBJ2-1
CASRVGSPGQTRGFYNEQFF
TGTGCCAGCAGAGTGGGTAGTCCCGGGCAAACGAGAGGGTTCTACAATGAGCAGTTCTTC
>-|TRBD2|TRBV3-1|TRBJ2-1
CASSQGSGGAYNEQFF
TGTGCCAGCAGCCAAGGTAGCGGGGGGGCATACAATGAGCAGTTCTTC
>many|-|TRBV29-1|TRBJ2-3
CSTRAGTDTQYF
TGCAGCACTCGAGCGGGCACAGATACGCAGTATTTT
>-|-|TRBV11-2|TRBJ2-1
CASSLSTGLLNEQFF
TGTGCCAGCAGCTTAAGTACGGGACTCCTAAATGAGCAGTTCTTC
>-|-|TRBV29-1|TRBJ1-2
CSVEDPGYYGYTF
TGCAGCGTTGAAGATCCAGGCTACTATGGCTACACCTTC
>-|-|TRBV30|TRBJ1-2
CASKVTVGGYTF
TGTGCCTCAAAAGTGACAGTGGGGGGCTACACCTTC
>-|-|TRBV4-3|TRBJ2-1
CASSQEIISYNEQFF
TGCGCCAGCAGCCAAGAAATCATATCCTACAATGAGCAGTTCTTC
>few|TRBD2|TRBV7-2|TRBJ2-3
CASRISGRVADTQYF
TGTGCCAGCAGGATTAGCGGGAGGGTGGCAGATACGCAGTATTTT
>few|-|TRBV15|TRBJ2-7
CATSREGMSYEQYF
TGTGCCACCAGCAGAGAGGGGATGTCATACGAGCAGTACTTC
>-|TRBD2|TRBV5-1|TRBJ2-3
CASSLTQGTSGARTTQYF
TGCGCCAGCAGCTTAACCCAAGGGACTAGCGGGGCCCGGACGACGCAGTATTTT
>few|-|TRBV4-2|TRBJ1-4
CASSQEGPNEKLFF
TGTGCCAGCAGCCAAGAGGGCCCTAATGAAAAACTGTTTTTT
>few|-|TRBV24-1|TRBJ2-5
CATSAGARQETQYF
TGTGCCACCAGTGCGGGCGCTAGACAAGAGACCCAGTACTTC
>-|TRBD1|TRBV6-1|TRBJ1-2
CASSDGQGIYGYTF
TGTGCCAGCAGTGACGGACAGGGTATCTATGGCTACACCTTC
>-|-|TRBV11-2|TRBJ2-2
CASSLLRGRGTGELFF
TGTGCCAGCAGCTTATTACGGGGGCGAGGAACCGGGGAGCTGTTTTTT
>-|TRBD2|TRBV20-1|TRBJ2-1
CSATLAAEGNEQFF
TGCAGTGCAACCCTAGCGGCCGAGGGGAATGAGCAGTTCTTC
>many|-|TRBV14|TRBJ1-1
CASSKGPKAFF
TGTGCCAGCAGCAAGGGACCGAAAGCTTTCTTT
>few|-|TRBV11-2|TRBJ1-6
CASSAPGHKGSPLHF
TGTGCCAGCAGCGCCCCGGGACACAAAGGCTCACCCCTCCACTTT
>few|TRBD2|TRBV7-2|TRBJ2-1
CASSNKFLAGVGEQFF
TGTGCCAGCAGCAACAAGTTTCTAGCGGGAGTGGGCGAGCAGTTCTTC
>-|-|TRBV7-2|TRBJ2-3
CASSLRVPSRHTQYF
TGTGCCAGCAGCTTACGGGTCCCCTCTCGGCATACGCAGTATTTT
>few|TRBD2|TRBV27|TRBJ2-5
CASSSFGLAPQETQYF
TGTGCCAGCAGTTCCTTCGGACTAGCGCCACAAGAGACCCAGTACTTC
>-|-|TRBV11-2|TRBJ2-2
CASSLDLTGELFF
TGTGCCAGCAGCTTAGACCTCACCGGGGAGCTGTTTTTT
>-|-|TRBV20-1|TRBJ2-7
CSVHRGLSYEQYF
TGCAGTGTTCACCGGGGCCTATCCTACGAGCAGTACTTC
>-|-|TRBV20-1|TRBJ1-5
CSASRGGINQPQHF
TGCAGTGCTAGTAGGGGCGGTATCAATCAGCCCCAGCATTTT
>many|-|TRBV5-1|TRBJ2-2
CASSPPGNTGELFF
TGCGCCAGCAGCCCCCCGGGGAACACCGGGGAGCTGTTTTTT
>-|-|TRBV6-5|TRBJ2-1
CASSYRWSSYNEQFF
TGTGCCAGCAGTTACCGCTGGTCCTCCTACAATGAGCAGTTCTTC
>-|-|TRBV7-6|TRBJ2-7
CASSAGGSAYEQYF
TGTGCCAGCAGCGCAGGGGGGAGTGCCTACGAGCAGTACTTC
>few|-|TRBV5-1|TRBJ1-2
CASSPRAGSNNYGYTF
TGCGCCAGCAGCCCTAGGGCCGGGAGCAACAACTATGGCTACACCTTC
>medium-sized|-|TRBV11-2|TRBJ2-1
CASSSYRDSVNEQFF
TGTGCCAGCAGCTCATACCGGGACTCCGTCAATGAGCAGTTCTTC
>-|TRBD1|TRBV7-2|TRBJ2-5
CASSLGPGQGEETQYF
TGTGCCAGCAGTCTGGGTCCGGGACAGGGCGAGGAGACCCAGTACTTC
>-|TRBD1|TRBV7-9|TRBJ2-3
CAGVGDRKSTDTQYF
TGTGCAGGTGTCGGGGACAGGAAAAGCACAGATACGCAGTATTTT
>few|-|TRBV12-3/TRBV12-4|TRBJ2-5
CASNGLGLTGGTQYF
TGTGCCAGCAACGGCTTGGGTCTCACCGGGGGGACCCAGTACTTC
>-|TRBD2|TRBV3-1|TRBJ2-2
CASSPAGVKNTGELFF
TGTGCCAGCAGCCCGGCGGGGGTCAAGAACACCGGGGAGCTGTTTTTT
>-|TRBD2|TRBV27|TRBJ2-5
CASSLFGGTGETQYF
TGTGCCAGCAGTTTATTCGGGGGGACCGGGGAGACCCAGTACTTC